A single sample is the source of the 17 T cell receptor beta chains below, sequenced in a study of T cells in Graves' hyperthyroidism and ophthalmopathy. There were TCR beta CDR3 regions amplified from RNA transcripts. First-round RT-PCR targeting the TCR CDR3 was performed with the HTBI primer set. Each CDR3 protein is one row after TCRdb ran MiXCR on the multiplex PCR reads. Here the sample spans fewer than 650,000 distinct CDR3 sequences, 14% being singletons. The sequencing input was blood. Receptors were obtained from a woman between 18 and 29 years old with Graves' ophthalmopathy.

This clonotype has a count of ten or more. The chain links TRBV28 to TRBJ2-3; 8 bases map to TRBD1. The germline V gene has CDR1 MDHEN and CDR2 SYDVKM. J lost 4 bases, V lost 8 bases, and 14 bases had no gene match. The CDR3 has 16 residues. The CDR3 nucleotides are TGTGCCAGCCCTCCGTCCGGGACAGGCGGGGCAGATACGCAGTATTTT. As protein: CASPPSGTGGADTQYF.

Ten or more counts support this clonotype. J is TRBJ1-1 and V is TRBV19; 8 positions agree with TRBD1. V dropped 5 bases and J dropped 3; count of bases not matched to a gene: 8. Germline V gene lookup returns CDR1 LNHDA and CDR2 SQIVND (reference sequence). The CDR3 has 15 residues. The CDR3 is CASSAQTGADTEAFF. CDR3 bases: TGTGCCAGTAGTGCCCAGACAGGGGCGGACACTGAAGCTTTCTTT.

This chain uses TRBV5-1 with TRBJ2-3; D is ambiguous. V was cut by 7 bases and J by 0 bases, with 15 bases left in between. The CDR3 is 15 residues long. The germline V gene encodes CDR1 SGHRS and CDR2 YFSETQ. CDR3 protein: CASGPAGPSTDTQYF. In DNA form, the CDR3 reads TGCGCCAGCGGACCGGCTGGCCCCAGCACAGATACGCAGTATTTT.

This clonotype was observed at least ten times. The chain couples TRBV20-1 to TRBJ2-5, with a possible D match to TRBD2 (6 bases). The CDR3 consists of 11 residues. CDR1 DFQATT and CDR2 SNEGSKA come from the germline V gene (reference sequence). Between the trimmed V and J ends, which lost 4 bases and 3 bases, there was a span of 6 bases. CDR3 sequence (DNA): TGCAGTGCTAAGCGGGAAGAGACCCAGTACTTC. This translates into CSAKREETQYF.

CDR3 DNA: TGTGCCAGTAGTACCCAGGGGGGAGGCACCGGGGAGCTGTTTTTT. Amino acids: CASSTQGGGTGELFF. V is TRBV19 and J is TRBJ2-2; possibly TRBD1 for D (7 bases). The germline gives CDR1 LNHDA, CDR2 SQIVND (reference sequence). The CDR3 sequence is 15 residues long. V shed 4 bases and J shed 4 bases, with 13 bases lying between them. Complete variable domain (other parts from reference TRBV19 and TRBJ2-2): DGGITQSPKYLFRKEGQNVTLSCEQNLNHDAMYWYRQDPGQGLRLIYYSQIVNDFQKGDIAEGYSVSREKKESFPLTVTSAQKNPTAFYLCASSTQGGGTGELFFGEGSRLTVL.

This clonotype has more than one count but fewer than ten. The germline gene is not matched at one end of the junction; a read error may be the cause. This chain joins TRBV6-4 and TRBJ2-7, with 10 bases identical to TRBD1. Per the germline V gene, CDR1 is MRHNA and CDR2 is SNTAGT. The CDR3 contains 15 residues. The CDR3 region has the DNA TGTGCCAGCAGTTACTCCTGGGACAGGGGATACGAGCAGTACTTC. It yields the protein CASSYSWDRGYEQYF.

This clonotype showed up many times. The chain is built from TRBV29-1 and TRBJ2-3; D not certain. Trimming removed 0 bases from V and 3 bases from J, with 22 bases in between. The germline gives CDR1 SQVTM, CDR2 ANQGSEA. The CDR3 is 18 residues long. In nucleotides, the CDR3 is TGCAGCGTTGAAGATGTTCTAGGCATAAGTCAAGGTACAGATACGCAGTATTTT. Translating gives CSVEDVLGISQGTDTQYF.

The genes are TRBV28 and TRBJ2-7; TRBD2 matches 13 bases. There are 15 residues in the CDR3. V dropped 4 bases and J dropped 4; count of bases not matched to a gene: 4. Germline V CDR1 and CDR2: MDHEN, SYDVKM. CDR3 nucleotide sequence: TGTGCCAGCAGTTATGGGACTAGCGGGAAGTACGAGCAGTACTTC. Protein sequence: CASSYGTSGKYEQYF.

This clonotype was recorded many times. The gene calls are TRBV27 and TRBJ2-3; D is undetermined. This CDR3 comprises 15 residues. V was clipped by 3 bases and J by 2 bases, with 12 bases between them. Per germline, CDR1 MNHEY and CDR2 SMNVEV (reference sequence). The CDR3 loop reads CASSLTWVPTDTQYF. DNA for the CDR3: TGTGCCAGCAGTTTGACTTGGGTACCCACAGATACGCAGTATTTT.

There are many counts of this clonotype. The chain joins TRBV6-5 to TRBJ2-7; 8 bases match TRBD2. In germline, CDR1 is MNHEY, CDR2 SVGAGI. The CDR3 runs 16 residues. V was clipped by 2 bases and J by 6 bases; unmatched bases: 12. The CDR3 coding sequence is TGTGCCAGCAGTTACGACGCGGCGGGAGGAGCGGCCGAGCAGTACTTC. It yields the protein CASSYDAAGGAAEQYF.

This clonotype was recorded many times. V is TRBV5-1 and J is TRBJ1-1; D remains unclear. CDR1 is SGHRS, CDR2 YFSETQ, per germline. CDR3 length: 14 amino acids. V was clipped by 2 bases and J by 5 bases, with 13 bases between them. The CDR3 reads CASSLREDRTEAFF. The CDR3 coding sequence is TGCGCCAGCAGCTTAAGGGAAGATAGGACTGAAGCTTTCTTT.

This clonotype has at least ten counts. The chain employs TRBV19 and TRBJ2-2; 9 positions match TRBD1. CDR3 size: 16 residues. V lost 3 bases to trimming and J lost 5 bases; unmatched junction nucleotides: 7. Looked up from germline, CDR1 is LNHDA and CDR2 is SQIVND (reference sequence). The CDR3 region has the DNA TGTGCCAGTAGTATCCTGCCGGGACAGGGAACCGGGGAGCTGTTTTTT. Amino acids: CASSILPGQGTGELFF.

This clonotype was seen ten or more times. The chain recombines TRBV2 with TRBJ1-2; D gene unclear. Trimming took 7 bases from V and 8 from J, leaving 14 bases between them. This CDR3 contains 12 residues. Germline CDR1 SNHLY, CDR2 FYNNEI. CDR3 in amino acids: CASNPEVAGYTF. For the CDR3, the DNA is TGTGCCAGCAACCCCGAGGTTGCGGGCTACACCTTC.

Only a few counts were recorded for this clonotype. The chain links TRBV11-2 to TRBJ2-6; TRBD2 aligns across 10 bases. This CDR3 region has 23 residues. Losses at the gene ends were 2 bases for V and 0 bases for J; bases not matched to a gene: 19. The germline gives CDR1 SGHAT, CDR2 FQNNGV. In DNA, the CDR3 is TGTGCCAGCAGCTTATTTGCCAGGGGGCCCAGCGGGAGGGCCTACTCTGGGGCCAACGTCCTGACTTTC. Encoded protein: CASSLFARGPSGRAYSGANVLTF.

This clonotype was seen at least ten times. The chain has TRBV28 and TRBJ2-3, with D unresolved. Between the trimmed V and J ends, which lost 8 bases and 5 bases, there was a span of 17 bases. The germline gives CDR1 MDHEN, CDR2 SYDVKM. CDR3 size: 14 residues. The CDR3 sequence: CASLRFLTEDTQYF. The CDR3 bases are TGTGCCAGCCTCCGATTCTTAACTGAAGATACGCAGTATTTT.

The genes are TRBV14 and TRBJ2-7; possible D gene TRBD1, 6 bases. This CDR3 contains 17 residues. The V end was cut by 9 bases, the J end by 3 bases, with 27 bases between. Germline V gene sequence: CDR1 SGHDN, CDR2 FVKESK. The CDR3 region has the DNA TGTGCCAGACCCATTTCGACCCCGTACAGGGATTTCTACGAGCAGTACTTC. It encodes CARPISTPYRDFYEQYF.

This clonotype came up many times. The V gene is TRBV12-3 or TRBV12-4, the J gene TRBJ2-2, with D unclear. V was clipped by 6 bases and J by 0 bases, with 14 bases between them. This CDR3 contains 16 residues. CDR3: CASSPGGSTNTGELFF. The CDR3 nucleotides are TGTGCCAGCAGCCCCGGCGGATCTACGAACACCGGGGAGCTGTTTTTT.